What follows describes a single T cell receptor beta chain. Using approximately 190 ng DNA, about 30,000 T cell genomes, the sorted-subset replicate PCRs were run. Repertoires were generated with immunoSEQ multiplex PCR, while TCRdb's copy carries only in-frame clones and drops some. The data hold more than 2 million clones, with approximately 94% observed a single time. This CDR3 is built from 15 residues. Germline CDR1 reads SGHNT; CDR2 reads YENEEA. Trimming took 0 bases from V and 6 from J, leaving 13 bases between them. This entry is derived from a study of shared clonotypes between healthy human individuals.

The sequence was collected from a man between 18 and 29 years old in good health. Sequences were obtained from naive CD4+ T cells sorted from blood. This sample's subset: CD45RA+ positively selected. The V and J genes are TRBV11-3 and TRBJ2-3, with D maybe TRBD1 (5 bases). The chain's CDR3 is CASSLEGRQGDTQYF. CDR3 sequence (DNA): TGTGCCAGCAGCTTAGAGGGAAGGCAGGGCGATACGCAGTATTTT.